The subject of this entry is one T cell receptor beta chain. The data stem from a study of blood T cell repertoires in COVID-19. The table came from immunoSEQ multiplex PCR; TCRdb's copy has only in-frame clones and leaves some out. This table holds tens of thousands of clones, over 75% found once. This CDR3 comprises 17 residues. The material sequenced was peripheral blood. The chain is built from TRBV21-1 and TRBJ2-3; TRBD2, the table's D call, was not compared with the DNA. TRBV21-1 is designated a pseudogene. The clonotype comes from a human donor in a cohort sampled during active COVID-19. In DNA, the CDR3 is TGTGCCAGCAGCTCCCTGGTGCTAGCGGGGGGGCTAGATACGCAGTATTTT. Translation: CASSSLVLAGGLDTQYF.